These T cell receptor beta chains were read from a single sample in a study of T cell repertoires in cytomegalovirus infection. In TCRdb, the reads were re-called with MiXCR into one record per CDR3 protein. The table records approximately 190,000 distinct CDR3 sequences, 8% to 10% of them present only once. Specimen: PBMCs. Source of these receptors: a human donor in good health (CMV status not recorded). Some clones in this sample may be carry-over from other donors' samples. The CDR3 runs from the conserved cysteine through the conserved F or W. The D gene is left open where the match is weak. Not all rows give a size; the values are once, few, many and, for expanded clones, a class.

cdr3_nt cdr3_aa d_call clone_size j_call v_call
TGTGCCAGCAGTGAAACCGGGACAGGGAGGTATTCACCCCTCCACTTT CASSETGTGRYSPLHF TRBD1 many TRBJ1-6 TRBV12-3/TRBV12-4
TGTGCCAGCACGATAACAGGGAGTGGAAGCTACACCTTC CASTITGSGSYTF . . TRBJ1-2 TRBV4-2
TGTGCCAGCAGCTTAGCAAGGGCAGAGGGCTACACCTTC CASSLARAEGYTF . many TRBJ1-2 TRBV7-2
TGTGCCAGCAGCGTAGACTTGGGCAATCAGCCCCAGCATTTT CASSVDLGNQPQHF . many TRBJ1-5 TRBV9
TGTGCCAGCAGTTACAGTGGGGTAGGTCGGTACGAGCAGTACTTC CASSYSGVGRYEQYF . many TRBJ2-7 TRBV6-5
TGTGCCAGTAGTATAGGACTAGTCTATTCCAACAATGAGCAGTTCTTC CASSIGLVYSNNEQFF . many TRBJ2-1 TRBV19
TGTGCCAGCAGCCAAACCGCCGGGGCCAACGTCCTGACTTTC CASSQTAGANVLTF . few TRBJ2-6 TRBV3-1
TGTGCCAGCAGCTCACATAGACTAGCGGGAATAAAAGGCGAGCAGTACTTC CASSSHRLAGIKGEQYF TRBD2 many TRBJ2-7 TRBV28
TGTGCCAGCAGCTCCGGGGGGGGGACAGGGCCCTCTGGGGCCAACGTCCTGACTTTC CASSSGGGTGPSGANVLTF . many TRBJ2-6 TRBV7-2
TGTGCCAGCAGCTTAGTGAAGGGGGGAGGAGAGACCCAGTACTTC CASSLVKGGGETQYF . many TRBJ2-5 TRBV7-2
TGTGCCAGCAGTTATGGACAACCAAGAGGGGCCGAGCAGTACTTC CASSYGQPRGAEQYF . many TRBJ2-7 TRBV12-3/TRBV12-4
TGTGCCATCAGTGAGATCCAGGTTCCCTCTGGAAACACCATATATTTT CAISEIQVPSGNTIYF . . TRBJ1-3 TRBV10-3
TGTGCCAGCAGACAGACAGGGGGCGGTTCGACCGGGGAGCTGTTTTTT CASRQTGGGSTGELFF TRBD1 many TRBJ2-2 TRBV28
TGTGCCAGCAGCGGGGGACTAGCGGGACGGGAGACCCAGTACTTC CASSGGLAGRETQYF TRBD2 many TRBJ2-5 TRBV5-4
TGTGCCAGCAGCTTGGCCAGGCGCGGGCGGGACACTGAAGCTTTCTTT CASSLARRGRDTEAFF . . TRBJ1-1 TRBV5-4
TGTGCCACCAGTCACCCAGGGCTTGGCTATGGCTACACCTTC CATSHPGLGYGYTF . few TRBJ1-2 TRBV24-1
TGCAGCGCCAGGTGGGGGGGAACCTACGAGCAGTACTTC CSARWGGTYEQYF TRBD2 few TRBJ2-7 TRBV29-1
TGTGCCAGCAGTACCCCTCAAGGGAGGGCCGGATACGAGCAGTACTTC CASSTPQGRAGYEQYF TRBD2 many TRBJ2-7 TRBV6-2/TRBV6-3
TGTGCCAGCAACGCCGGGATTAACTATGGCTACACCTTC CASNAGINYGYTF . many TRBJ1-2 TRBV28
TGTGCCAGCAGTTCTTCTCTGAGAGAGCAGTACTTC CASSSSLREQYF . many TRBJ2-7 TRBV6-2/TRBV6-3
TGTGCCAGCAGTTATTTATTGGTACTGGAGAACACTGAAGCTTTCTTT CASSYLLVLENTEAFF . . TRBJ1-1 TRBV6-6
TGTGCCAGCAGCTCAAAGGGTTTCGGAGTCCAGGAGCAGTTCTTC CASSSKGFGVQEQFF . . TRBJ2-1 TRBV7-2
TGCAGTGCTAGTGTGGGGCAGGGGCTGGCCTCACCCCTCCACTTT CSASVGQGLASPLHF . . TRBJ1-6 TRBV20-1
TGTGCCAGCAGCTTAGGACGGGTAGCCAAAAACATTCAGTACTTC CASSLGRVAKNIQYF . many TRBJ2-4 TRBV7-2
TGTGCCAGCAGGGATGGGGGCCAAACCCACGAGCAGTACTTC CASRDGGQTHEQYF . many TRBJ2-7 TRBV28
TGTGCCAGCAGCTTAGATCGTAGGTTTTGTTGGGCACCTCGAAATCAGCCCCAGCATTTT CASSLDRRFCWAPRNQPQHF . few TRBJ1-5 TRBV11-2
TGTGCCAGTAGTATGGGGCTAGCGGACACAGATACGCAGTATTTT CASSMGLADTDTQYF TRBD2 few TRBJ2-3 TRBV19
TGTGCCAGCAGCACCACAGGGAATCAGCCCCAGCATTTT CASSTTGNQPQHF . many TRBJ1-5 TRBV5-5
TGTGCCAGCAGCATTGAGGGGGCTAGCGGGAGTTGGCAGTTCTTC CASSIEGASGSWQFF TRBD2 many TRBJ2-1 TRBV7-2
TGTGCCAGCAGCCTCCACGGGCGTAGGACTAGCGATTTTCTTTACCAAGAGACCCAGTACTTC CASSLHGRRTSDFLYQETQYF TRBD2 . TRBJ2-5 TRBV12-3/TRBV12-4
TGTGCCAGCAGCCCCGGGATAAATCAGCCCCAGCATTTT CASSPGINQPQHF . many TRBJ1-5 TRBV7-2
TGTGCCAGCAGTTCGCCGGGACAGGGAGCCTACGAGCAGTACTTC CASSSPGQGAYEQYF TRBD1 few TRBJ2-7 TRBV6-2/TRBV6-3
TGTGCCAGCAGTGCAGGGGGCGCGATGGGTTGGTACTATGGCTACACCTTC CASSAGGAMGWYYGYTF TRBD1 few TRBJ1-2 TRBV28
TGCAGTGCTAGAGATCAGGTGGGGCAGAGCTATAATTCACCCCTCCACTTT CSARDQVGQSYNSPLHF . few TRBJ1-6 TRBV20-1
TGCGCCAGCAGCCAAGACGCGCCTAGCGAGCAGTTCTTC CASSQDAPSEQFF . . TRBJ2-1 TRBV4-3
TGTGCCAGCTCCTGGGGAGGGAACACTGAAGCTTTCTTT CASSWGGNTEAFF . many TRBJ1-1 TRBV7-8
TGTGCCAGCAGTGTGGAGTTACTCTATGGCTACACCTTC CASSVELLYGYTF . . TRBJ1-2 TRBV6-4
TGTGCCAGCGGGGGTAGACAGGGGGCTGATGGCTACACCTTC CASGGRQGADGYTF TRBD1 many TRBJ1-2 TRBV7-2
TGTGCCAGCAGCTACAGACAGGGGTTCCGCAATCAGCCCCAGCATTTT CASSYRQGFRNQPQHF TRBD1 many TRBJ1-5 TRBV7-8
TGCAGCGTTGAAGCCCAGGACAGAAAAGCTTTCTTT CSVEAQDRKAFF . few TRBJ1-1 TRBV29-1
TGTGCCAGCACCCGGGACAGCTACAATGAGCAGTTCTTC CASTRDSYNEQFF TRBD1 . TRBJ2-1 TRBV6-2/TRBV6-3
TGTGCCAGCACTATTAGCGGGGCACAAGAGACCCAGTACTTC CASTISGAQETQYF TRBD2 few TRBJ2-5 TRBV11-2
TGTGCCATCGGGGGGACGGGGGCAGGCGAGCAGTACTTC CAIGGTGAGEQYF . many TRBJ2-7 TRBV10-3
TGTGCCAGCAGCCCAGGACCGATGGCCTATGGCTACACCTTC CASSPGPMAYGYTF . many TRBJ1-2 TRBV7-2
TGCGCCAGCATCGGGGGGACTAGCGGCTACCAAGAGACCCAGTACTTC CASIGGTSGYQETQYF TRBD2 few TRBJ2-5 TRBV10-2
TGTGCCAGCAGCCATGCCACCGGGACTAGCGGAACCACGCCATTTTTT CASSHATGTSGTTPFF TRBD2 many TRBJ2-3 TRBV7-2
TGCAGTGCTAGAAAGCTAGCGGGGAACGCCTACAATGAGCAGTTCTTC CSARKLAGNAYNEQFF TRBD2 few TRBJ2-1 TRBV20-1
TGTGCCAGCAGCCCAAGTAGATGGTCGGGGACAGTCTATGGCTACACCTTC CASSPSRWSGTVYGYTF TRBD1 many TRBJ1-2 TRBV7-8
TGTGCCAGCAGTTCGGCTAGCGGTAAAGAGACCCAGTACTTC CASSSASGKETQYF TRBD2 many TRBJ2-5 TRBV12-3/TRBV12-4
TGTGCCAGCAACTATCTCCTGGACAGAGGATTTCAAGAGACCCAGTACTTC CASNYLLDRGFQETQYF . few TRBJ2-5 TRBV7-9
TGTGCCAGCAGCTTACCAGATTGGGACAGATCCGACTACGAGCAGTACTTC CASSLPDWDRSDYEQYF TRBD1 many TRBJ2-7 TRBV7-2
TGTGCCAGCAGTTTGGTACTAGCGGGGCTGCAAGAGACCCAGTACTTC CASSLVLAGLQETQYF TRBD2 . TRBJ2-5 TRBV28
TGTGCCAGCAGCTTAAAAGGCCAGACTGAAGCTTTCTTT CASSLKGQTEAFF . many TRBJ1-1 TRBV7-9